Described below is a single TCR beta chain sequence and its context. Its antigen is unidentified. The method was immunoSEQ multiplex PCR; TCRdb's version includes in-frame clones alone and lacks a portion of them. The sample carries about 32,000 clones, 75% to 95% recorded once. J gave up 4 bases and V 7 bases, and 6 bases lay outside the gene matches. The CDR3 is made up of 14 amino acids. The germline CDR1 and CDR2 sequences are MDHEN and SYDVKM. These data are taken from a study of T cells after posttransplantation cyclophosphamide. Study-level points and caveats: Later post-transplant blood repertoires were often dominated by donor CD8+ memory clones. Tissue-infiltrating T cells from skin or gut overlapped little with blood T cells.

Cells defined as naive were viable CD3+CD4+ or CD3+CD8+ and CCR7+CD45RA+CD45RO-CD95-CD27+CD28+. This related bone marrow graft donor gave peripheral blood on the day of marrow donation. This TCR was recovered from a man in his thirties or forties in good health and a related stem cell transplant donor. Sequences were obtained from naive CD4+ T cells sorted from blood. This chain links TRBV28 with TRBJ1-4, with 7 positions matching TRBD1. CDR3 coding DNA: TGTGCCAGCACCTCAGGGACAGTTAATGAAAAACTGTTTTTT. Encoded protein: CASTSGTVNEKLFF.